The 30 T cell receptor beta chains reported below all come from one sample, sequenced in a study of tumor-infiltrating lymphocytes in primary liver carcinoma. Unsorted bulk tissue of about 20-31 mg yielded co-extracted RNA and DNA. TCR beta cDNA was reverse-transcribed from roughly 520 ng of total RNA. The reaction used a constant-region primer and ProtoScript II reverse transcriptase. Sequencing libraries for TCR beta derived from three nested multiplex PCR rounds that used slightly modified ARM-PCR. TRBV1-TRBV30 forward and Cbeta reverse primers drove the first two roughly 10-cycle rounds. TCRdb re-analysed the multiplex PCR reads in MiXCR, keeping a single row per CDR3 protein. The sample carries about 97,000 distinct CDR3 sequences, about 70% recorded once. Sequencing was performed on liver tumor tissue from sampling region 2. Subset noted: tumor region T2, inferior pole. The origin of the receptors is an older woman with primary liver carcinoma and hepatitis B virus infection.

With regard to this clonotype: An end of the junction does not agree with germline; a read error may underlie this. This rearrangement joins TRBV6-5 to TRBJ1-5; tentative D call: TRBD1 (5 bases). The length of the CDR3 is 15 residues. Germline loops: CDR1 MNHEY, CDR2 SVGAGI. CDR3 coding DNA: TGTGTCAGCGGTTACTCTGGGGCAGGGCAACAGCCCCAGCATTTT. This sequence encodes CVSGYSGAGQQPQHF.

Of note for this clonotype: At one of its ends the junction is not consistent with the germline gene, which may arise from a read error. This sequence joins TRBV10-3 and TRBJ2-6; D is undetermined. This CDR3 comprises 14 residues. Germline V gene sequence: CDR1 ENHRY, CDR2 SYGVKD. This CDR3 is CAISDTTGVNVLTF. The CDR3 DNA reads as TGTGCCATTAGTGATACCACTGGGGTCAACGTCCTGACTTTC.

The CDR3 DNA is TGTGCCAGTAGTCCCGAAGCGGGAGGACCTTACGAGCAGTACTTC. It yields the protein CASSPEAGGPYEQYF. This sequence joins TRBV19 and TRBJ2-7, with 9 bases that match TRBD2. Looked up from germline, CDR1 is LNHDA and CDR2 is SQIVND (reference sequence). CDR3 length equals 15 residues. V shed 5 bases, J shed 4 bases, and the junction held 9 bases outside the gene matches.

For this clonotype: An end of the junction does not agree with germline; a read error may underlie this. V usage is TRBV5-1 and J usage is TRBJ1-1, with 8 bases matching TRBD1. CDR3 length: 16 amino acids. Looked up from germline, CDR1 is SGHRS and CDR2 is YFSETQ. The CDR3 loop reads CASSLGSTGGNTEAFF. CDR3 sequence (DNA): TGCGCCAGCAGTTTGGGATCTACAGGGGGGAACACTGAAGCTTTCTTC.

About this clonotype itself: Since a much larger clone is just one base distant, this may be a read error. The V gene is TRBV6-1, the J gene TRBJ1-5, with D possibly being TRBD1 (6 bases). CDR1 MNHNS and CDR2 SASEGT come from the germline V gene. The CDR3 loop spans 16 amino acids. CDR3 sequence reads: CASIETPGDGNQPQHF. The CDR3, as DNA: TGTGCCAGCATTGAAACCCCAGGGGACGGCAATCAGCCCCAGCATTTT.

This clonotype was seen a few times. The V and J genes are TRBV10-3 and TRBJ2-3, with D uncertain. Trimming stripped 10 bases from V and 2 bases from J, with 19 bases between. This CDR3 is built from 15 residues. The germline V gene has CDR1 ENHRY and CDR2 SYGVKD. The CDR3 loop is CATSAIQSNTDTQYF. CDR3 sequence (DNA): TGTGCCACCAGCGCGATACAATCCAACACAGATACGCAGTATTTT.

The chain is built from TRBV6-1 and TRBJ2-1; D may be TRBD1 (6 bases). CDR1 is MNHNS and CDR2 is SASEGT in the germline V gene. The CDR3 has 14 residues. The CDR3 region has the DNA TGTGTCACCAGGGCAGGGGACTCCTACAATGAGCAGTTCTTC. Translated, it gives CVTRAGDSYNEQFF.

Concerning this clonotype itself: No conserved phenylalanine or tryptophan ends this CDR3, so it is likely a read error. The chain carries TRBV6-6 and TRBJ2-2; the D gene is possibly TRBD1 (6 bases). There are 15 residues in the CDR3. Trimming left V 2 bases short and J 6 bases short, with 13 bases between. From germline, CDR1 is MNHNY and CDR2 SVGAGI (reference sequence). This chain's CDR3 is CASSYGAGAAGELFV. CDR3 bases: TGTGCCAGCAGTTACGGGGCAGGGGCCGCCGGGGAGCTGTTTGTT.

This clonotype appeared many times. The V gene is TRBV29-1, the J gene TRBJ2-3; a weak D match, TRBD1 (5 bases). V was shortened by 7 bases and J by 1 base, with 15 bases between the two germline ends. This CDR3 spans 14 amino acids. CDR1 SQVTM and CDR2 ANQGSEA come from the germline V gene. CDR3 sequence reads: CSASYDRGTDTQYF. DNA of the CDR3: TGCAGCGCTAGTTATGACAGAGGCACAGATACGCAGTATTTT.

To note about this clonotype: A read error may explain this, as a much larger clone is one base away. CDR3 loop: CASYEDMNTVAFF. CDR3 in DNA: TGTGCCAGCTACGAGGACATGAACACTGTAGCTTTCTTT. The chain employs TRBV6-5 and TRBJ1-1, with D possibly matching TRBD1 (5 bases). The V gene's germline CDR1 is MNHEY and CDR2 SVGAGI. The CDR3 sequence is 13 residues long.

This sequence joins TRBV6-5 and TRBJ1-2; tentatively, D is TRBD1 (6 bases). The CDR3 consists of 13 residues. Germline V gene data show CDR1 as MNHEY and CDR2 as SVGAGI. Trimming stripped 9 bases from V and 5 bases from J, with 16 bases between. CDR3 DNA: TGTGCCAGGAGCTCGGTCAGGGGATATGGCTACACCTTC. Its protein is CARSSVRGYGYTF.

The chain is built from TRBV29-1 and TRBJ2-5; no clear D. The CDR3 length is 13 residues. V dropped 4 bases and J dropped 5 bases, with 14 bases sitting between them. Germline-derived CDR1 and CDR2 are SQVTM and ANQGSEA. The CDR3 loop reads CSVARSGRETQYF. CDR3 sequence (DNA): TGCAGCGTTGCACGGAGTGGCCGCGAGACCCAGTACTTC.

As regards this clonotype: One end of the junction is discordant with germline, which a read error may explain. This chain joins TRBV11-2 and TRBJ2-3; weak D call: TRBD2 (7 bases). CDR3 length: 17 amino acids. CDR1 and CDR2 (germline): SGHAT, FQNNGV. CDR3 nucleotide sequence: TGCGTCAGCAGCTTAGGGGGACTAACGTACACGTCAGATCCGCAGTATTTT. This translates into CVSSLGGLTYTSDPQYF.

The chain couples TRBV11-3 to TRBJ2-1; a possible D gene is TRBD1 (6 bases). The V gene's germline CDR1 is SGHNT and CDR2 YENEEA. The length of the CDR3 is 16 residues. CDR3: CTISLDGQRAVNEQFF. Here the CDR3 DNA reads TGTACCATCAGTTTAGATGGACAGAGGGCGGTTAATGAGCAGTTCTTC.

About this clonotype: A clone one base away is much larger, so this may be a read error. In DNA, the CDR3 is TGTGCCAGCAGCTCTGCAGTCTCTGGAAACACCATATATTTT. This gives the protein CASSSAVSGNTIYF. V usage is TRBV7-8 and J usage is TRBJ1-3; D is undetermined. This CDR3 is built from 14 residues. Germline V CDR1 and CDR2: SGHVS, FQNEAQ. V was trimmed by 4 bases and J by 0 bases, leaving 7 bases between them.

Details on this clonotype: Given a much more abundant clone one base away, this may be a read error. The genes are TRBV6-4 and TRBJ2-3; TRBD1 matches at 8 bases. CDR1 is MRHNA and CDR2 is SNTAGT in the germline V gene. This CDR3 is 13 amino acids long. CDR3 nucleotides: TGTGCCAGCAGCCAGGGGGCCGAAGATACGCTGTATTTT. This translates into CASSQGAEDTLYF.

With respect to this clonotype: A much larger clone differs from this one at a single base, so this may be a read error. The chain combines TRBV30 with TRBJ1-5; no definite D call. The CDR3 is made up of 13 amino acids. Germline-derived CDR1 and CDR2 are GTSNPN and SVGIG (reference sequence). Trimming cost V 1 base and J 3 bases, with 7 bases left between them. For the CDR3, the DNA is TGTGCCTGGAGTGAAAGTATCAATCAGCCCCAGCATTTT. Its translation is CAWSESINQPQHF.

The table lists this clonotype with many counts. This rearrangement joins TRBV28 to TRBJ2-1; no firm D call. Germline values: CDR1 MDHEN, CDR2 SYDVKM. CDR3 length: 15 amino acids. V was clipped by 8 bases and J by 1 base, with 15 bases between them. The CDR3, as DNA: TGTGCCAGCTGCCTCGCCTTAAGGTCCTACAATGAGCAGTTCTTC. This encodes CASCLALRSYNEQFF.

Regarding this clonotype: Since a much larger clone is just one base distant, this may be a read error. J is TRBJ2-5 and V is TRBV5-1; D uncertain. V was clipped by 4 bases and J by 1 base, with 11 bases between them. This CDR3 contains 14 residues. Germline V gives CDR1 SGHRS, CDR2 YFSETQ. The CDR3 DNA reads TGCGCCAGCAGCCATACATCCTTCCAAGAGACCCAGTACTTC. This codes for CASSHTSFQETQYF.

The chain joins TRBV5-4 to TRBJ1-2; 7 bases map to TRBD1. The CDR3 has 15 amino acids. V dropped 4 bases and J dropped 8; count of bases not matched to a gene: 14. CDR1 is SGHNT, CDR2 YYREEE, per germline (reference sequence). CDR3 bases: TGTGCCAGCAGCAGGGGGCCGGTAGGGAGGGACGGCTACACCTTC. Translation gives CASSRGPVGRDGYTF.

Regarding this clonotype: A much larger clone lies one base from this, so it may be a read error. The CDR3 sequence is CTSSLVAVGYEQYF. DNA for the CDR3: TGCACCAGCAGCTTGGTTGCGGTGGGGTACGAGCAGTACTTC. The rearrangement links TRBV5-1 to TRBJ2-7; no firm D call. CDR1 and CDR2 from the germline V gene are SGHRS and YFSETQ. This CDR3 is 14 amino acids long.

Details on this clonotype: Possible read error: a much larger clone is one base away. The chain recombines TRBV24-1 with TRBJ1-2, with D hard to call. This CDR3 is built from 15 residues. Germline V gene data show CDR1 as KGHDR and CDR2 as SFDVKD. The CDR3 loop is CVTSDPRDPGGGYTF. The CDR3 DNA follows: TGTGTCACCAGTGATCCTCGCGACCCCGGTGGGGGCTACACCTTC.

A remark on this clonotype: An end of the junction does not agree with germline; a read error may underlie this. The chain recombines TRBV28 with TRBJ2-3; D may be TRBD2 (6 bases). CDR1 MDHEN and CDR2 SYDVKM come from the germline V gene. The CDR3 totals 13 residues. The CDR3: CVSCRRRDYTQYF. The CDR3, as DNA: TGTGTCAGCTGTCGGCGACGGGACTATACGCAGTATTTT.

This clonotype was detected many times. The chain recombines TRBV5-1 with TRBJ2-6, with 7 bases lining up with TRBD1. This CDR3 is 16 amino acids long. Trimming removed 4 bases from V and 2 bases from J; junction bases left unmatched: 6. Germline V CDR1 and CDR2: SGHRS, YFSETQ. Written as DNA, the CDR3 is TGCGCCAGCAGCCTGGATGGGACAGCTGGGGCCAACGTCCTGACTTTC. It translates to CASSLDGTAGANVLTF. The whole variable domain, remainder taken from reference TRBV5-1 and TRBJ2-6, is KAGVTQTPRYLIKTRGQQVTLSCSPISGHRSVSWYQQTPGQGLQFLFEYFSETQRNKGNFPGRFSGRQFSNSRSEMNVSTLELGDSALYLCASSLDGTAGANVLTFGAGSRLTVL.

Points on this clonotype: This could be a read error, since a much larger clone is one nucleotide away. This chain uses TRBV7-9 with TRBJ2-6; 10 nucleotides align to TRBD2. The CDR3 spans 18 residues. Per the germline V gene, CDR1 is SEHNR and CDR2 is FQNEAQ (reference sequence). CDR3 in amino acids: CASSLGLAGPSGANVPTF. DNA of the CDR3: TGTGCCAGCAGCTTAGGACTAGCGGGCCCCTCTGGGGCCAACGTCCCGACTTTC.

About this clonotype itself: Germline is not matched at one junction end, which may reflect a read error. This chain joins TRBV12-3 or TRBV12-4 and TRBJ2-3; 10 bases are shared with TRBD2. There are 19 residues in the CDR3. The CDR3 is CTSTLGRLAGVFSTDTQYF. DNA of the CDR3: TGTACCAGCACTTTGGGTCGGCTAGCGGGAGTGTTCAGCACAGATACGCAGTATTTT.

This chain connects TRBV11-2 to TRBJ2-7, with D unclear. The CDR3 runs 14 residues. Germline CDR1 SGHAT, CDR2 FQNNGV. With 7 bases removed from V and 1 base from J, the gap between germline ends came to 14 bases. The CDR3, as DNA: TGTGCCAGCAACACCTCCACTGGGTCCTACGAGCAGTACTTC. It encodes CASNTSTGSYEQYF.

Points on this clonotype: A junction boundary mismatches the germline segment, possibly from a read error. In DNA form, the CDR3 reads TGCGCCAGCAGCCCCTTAAGTGTGGGAGGGGCCGGGGAGCTGTTTTTT. Amino acids: CASSPLSVGGAGELFF. The gene calls are TRBV11-1 and TRBJ2-2; 7 bases match TRBD2. CDR1 and CDR2 (germline): SGHAT, FQDESV (reference sequence). This CDR3 spans 16 amino acids.

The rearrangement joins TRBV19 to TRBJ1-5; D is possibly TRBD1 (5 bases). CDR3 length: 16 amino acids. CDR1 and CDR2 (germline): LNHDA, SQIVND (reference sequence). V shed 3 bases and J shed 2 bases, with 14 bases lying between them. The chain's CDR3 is CASSIATAGGNQPQHF. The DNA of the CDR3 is TGTGCCAGTAGTATCGCCACGGCGGGGGGCAATCAGCCCCAGCATTTT.

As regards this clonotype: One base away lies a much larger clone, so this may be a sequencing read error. The CDR3 loop reads CASSLTHDHQETQYF. The CDR3 DNA reads TGCGCCAGCAGCTTGACTCATGACCACCAAGAGACCCAGTACTTC. The rearrangement uses TRBV5-1 and TRBJ2-5; D is unclear. This CDR3 contains 15 residues. CDR1 is SGHRS and CDR2 is YFSETQ in the germline V gene. The V gene lost 1 base and the J gene lost 0 bases, with 10 bases spanning the gap.